A selection of T cell receptor beta chains follows, all from one sample in a study of persistence of HIV-infected CD4 T cells. Generated by immunoSEQ multiplex PCR, the TCRdb table keeps only in-frame clones and is missing some. Among about 43,000 clones listed, about 90% were seen once. No antigens are known for them. Sequenced here: CD4+ T cells sorted from PBMCs after approximately 19-hour stimulation, sampled from a patient who received antiretroviral therapy. The receptors originated from an adult man with HIV who was CMV-seropositive. CDR3s include the opening cysteine and the closing phenylalanine or tryptophan. A D gene is named only where the DNA matches it firmly. Some rows mark clone size as missing; the rest say once, few, many or name a class of expanded clone.

CDR3 DNA,CDR3 protein,clone size,J gene,V gene,D gene
TGTGCCAGCAGCCCCTCCGGGACAGGGGGCACCTATGGCTACACCTTC,CASSPSGTGGTYGYTF,NA,TRBJ1-2,TRBV3-1/TRBV3-2,TRBD1
TGTGCCATCAGACCGGACAGGGGGCCCCAGCATTTT,CAIRPDRGPQHF,NA,TRBJ1-5,TRBV10-3,TRBD1
TGTGCCAGCACCCTAGGGGGCCCTCATAATTCACCCCTCCACTTT,CASTLGGPHNSPLHF,NA,TRBJ1-6,TRBV6-6,TRBD1
TGCAGTGGAGGGACTTTAACTGAAGCTTTCTTT,CSGGTLTEAFF,NA,TRBJ1-1,TRBV20-1,NA
TGTGCCCCGCGGGTTTGGGGACAGGGGGCGATAGCGTATGAGCAGTACTTC,CAPRVWGQGAIAYEQYF,NA,TRBJ2-7,TRBV24-1,TRBD1
TGTGCCAGTAAGGACCCTGGAAACACCATATATTTT,CASKDPGNTIYF,NA,TRBJ1-3,TRBV2,NA
TGTGCCAGCAGCCGAAGCTCCTACAATGAGCAGTTCTTC,CASSRSSYNEQFF,NA,TRBJ2-1,TRBV27,NA
TGTGCCAGCAGTTTACAGCTAAAGGGCATTGCAACTAATGAAAAACTGTTTTTT,CASSLQLKGIATNEKLFF,NA,TRBJ1-4,TRBV28,NA
TGTGCCAGCAGCCAAGAGGAGGGGAACACTGAAGCTTTCTTT,CASSQEEGNTEAFF,NA,TRBJ1-1,TRBV3-1/TRBV3-2,NA
TGCAGTGCTAGTACCAGTACAGGGACCAATCAGCCCCAGCATTTT,CSASTSTGTNQPQHF,NA,TRBJ1-5,TRBV20-1,NA
TGTGCCAGCAGGGCAGGGGGCAGTGGCAATCAGCCCCAGCATTTT,CASRAGGSGNQPQHF,NA,TRBJ1-5,TRBV2,TRBD1
TGTGCCAGCAGCCAACAGGGGAATGAAAAACTGTTTTTT,CASSQQGNEKLFF,NA,TRBJ1-4,TRBV5-5,TRBD1
TGTGCCAGCAGCTTGGGACCGGGACAGGGCGGCGACTCACCCCTCCACTTT,CASSLGPGQGGDSPLHF,NA,TRBJ1-6,TRBV5-6,TRBD1
TGCGCCAGCAGCCCGGGACAGGGCCCGACCTACGAGCAGTACTTC,CASSPGQGPTYEQYF,once,TRBJ2-7,TRBV4-1,TRBD1
TGTGCCAGCAGTCTCAGGGATAATCAGCCCCAGCATTTT,CASSLRDNQPQHF,NA,TRBJ1-5,TRBV28,NA
TGTGCCAGCAGCTTATCGGCGGTGAACACTGAAGCTTTCTTT,CASSLSAVNTEAFF,NA,TRBJ1-1,TRBV7-9,NA
TGCGCCAGCAGCCAGGGACAGGCCAATTCACCCCTCCACTTT,CASSQGQANSPLHF,NA,TRBJ1-6,TRBV5-1,TRBD1
TGTGCCAGCAGTGAGGGGAGAGGCAATCAGCCCCAGCATTTT,CASSEGRGNQPQHF,few,TRBJ1-5,TRBV6-1,NA
TGCAGCGTTGGGGACAGGGGGCAAAACGGGGAGCTGTTTTTT,CSVGDRGQNGELFF,once,TRBJ2-2,TRBV29-1,TRBD1
TGTGCCAGCAGTGATACCTCCGCCGCAGGGAACACTGAAGCTTTCTTT,CASSDTSAAGNTEAFF,few,TRBJ1-1,TRBV28,NA
TGTGCCAGCAGGCTCCTTGTTGAAAAACTGTTTTTT,CASRLLVEKLFF,NA,TRBJ1-4,TRBV2,NA
TGTGCCAGCTCACCAAGTAAGGGGCATACTGAAGCTTTCTTT,CASSPSKGHTEAFF,once,TRBJ1-1,TRBV18,NA
TGTGCCAGCAGTCCTCGGACAGCCAACTATAATTCACCCCTCCACTTT,CASSPRTANYNSPLHF,NA,TRBJ1-6,TRBV28,NA
TGCAGCGTCATCCTAGGGGGGAAGGCTGAAGCTTTCTTT,CSVILGGKAEAFF,NA,TRBJ1-1,TRBV29-1,NA
TGCGCCAGCAGCCAAGATATATTGGGGGCTCAGCCCCAGCATTTT,CASSQDILGAQPQHF,few,TRBJ1-5,TRBV4-1,NA
TGTGCCAGCAGTTCCCCAGGACAGACCAGCTCCTATAATTCACCCCTCCACTTT,CASSSPGQTSSYNSPLHF,NA,TRBJ1-6,TRBV28,NA
TGTGCCACCAGTCAGGGACTAGTAAATTCACCCCTCCACTTT,CATSQGLVNSPLHF,NA,TRBJ1-6,TRBV24-1,NA
TGTGCCAGCTCAAAGGACCTCAATAACGATCAGCCCCAGCATTTT,CASSKDLNNDQPQHF,NA,TRBJ1-5,TRBV18,NA
TGCGCCAGCAGCCAAGATCCTAGCAGCACAGATACGCAGTATTTT,CASSQDPSSTDTQYF,NA,TRBJ2-3,TRBV4-1,NA
TGCGCCAGCAGCCCCAGGACAGGGGGACGAGAGACCCAGTACTTC,CASSPRTGGRETQYF,once,TRBJ2-5,TRBV5-1,TRBD1
TGTGCCAGCAGTACAGGGGGCTCTGGAAACACCATATATTTT,CASSTGGSGNTIYF,NA,TRBJ1-3,TRBV6-5,TRBD1
TGTGCCAGCAGTGACTCCAACGGGGTGCCGATATACAATGAGCAGTTCTTC,CASSDSNGVPIYNEQFF,NA,TRBJ2-1,TRBV25-1,NA
TGCGCCAGCAGCTTGCTGGGGTTCGAGACGGAGACCCAGTACTTC,CASSLLGFETETQYF,NA,TRBJ2-5,TRBV5-1,NA
TGCGCCAGCAGCTTGGTCCCAGGGGGCTACGAGCAGTACTTC,CASSLVPGGYEQYF,NA,TRBJ2-7,TRBV5-1,TRBD1
TGTGCCAGTACCTCCCGACAGGCAGGGGCCACCTCTGGGGCCAACGTCCTGACTTTC,CASTSRQAGATSGANVLTF,NA,TRBJ2-6,TRBV19,NA
TGTGCCAGCAGCTTGGAGGAATCAGGCGTTTACCCCCTCCACTTT,CASSLEESGVYPLHF,NA,TRBJ1-6,TRBV5-4,NA
TGCGCCAGCAGCCAAGGGGGGGCGGGAAGCAATCAGCCCCAGCATTTT,CASSQGGAGSNQPQHF,NA,TRBJ1-5,TRBV4-1,NA
TGCGCCAGCAGGGGCCGGACGGTGAACACTGAAGCTTTCTTT,CASRGRTVNTEAFF,few,TRBJ1-1,TRBV4-1,NA
TGTGCCAGCAGCCCCACCCGGGCAGGGAGGGACACTGAAGCTTTCTTT,CASSPTRAGRDTEAFF,NA,TRBJ1-1,TRBV3-1/TRBV3-2,NA
TGTGCCAGTAGTGCCCTAGGGGGGGGCTCGACTAATGAAAAACTGTTTTTT,CASSALGGGSTNEKLFF,NA,TRBJ1-4,TRBV19,NA
TGTGCCAGCAGACAAGGACAGGCGGGCAATCAGCCCCAGCATTTT,CASRQGQAGNQPQHF,NA,TRBJ1-5,TRBV28,TRBD1
TGTGCCATCAGTGAAGCGGGAACTAGCACAGATACGCAGTATTTT,CAISEAGTSTDTQYF,NA,TRBJ2-3,TRBV10-3,TRBD2
TGTGCCAGCAGTCTGGCCTTGAACACTGAAGCTTTCTTT,CASSLALNTEAFF,NA,TRBJ1-1,TRBV6-5,NA
TGTGCCAGCAGTAGACAGGGAACGGGGACAGATACGCAGTATTTT,CASSRQGTGTDTQYF,NA,TRBJ2-3,TRBV2,TRBD1
TGTGCCAGTAGTCCATTACAGGGCGCCTCTGGAAACACCATATATTTT,CASSPLQGASGNTIYF,NA,TRBJ1-3,TRBV19,NA
TGCGCCAGCAGCTTGAGAGCGGCAGGGGGCAAATCTTACGAGCAGTACTTC,CASSLRAAGGKSYEQYF,NA,TRBJ2-7,TRBV5-1,TRBD1
TGTGCCACCAGTGATTTGAGGGGTGGCAGCACTAGCACAGATACGCAGTATTTT,CATSDLRGGSTSTDTQYF,NA,TRBJ2-3,TRBV24-1,NA
TGTGCCACCTGGGACAGGGACTACGAGCAGTACTTC,CATWDRDYEQYF,NA,TRBJ2-7,TRBV28,TRBD1
TGTGCCAGCTCACGGACGGCTAATCAGCCCCAGCATTTT,CASSRTANQPQHF,NA,TRBJ1-5,TRBV18,NA
TGTGCCAGCAGTACTGGACAGTCTTTCTCTGGGGCCAACGTCCTGACTTTC,CASSTGQSFSGANVLTF,NA,TRBJ2-6,TRBV27,NA
TGTGCCAGCGGGGGGTTCGGAACAGATACGCAGTATTTT,CASGGFGTDTQYF,NA,TRBJ2-3,TRBV6-5,NA
TGTGCCAGCAGTGCCCGCGGGAGGGGTTACACAGATACGCAGTATTTT,CASSARGRGYTDTQYF,NA,TRBJ2-3,TRBV25-1,TRBD2